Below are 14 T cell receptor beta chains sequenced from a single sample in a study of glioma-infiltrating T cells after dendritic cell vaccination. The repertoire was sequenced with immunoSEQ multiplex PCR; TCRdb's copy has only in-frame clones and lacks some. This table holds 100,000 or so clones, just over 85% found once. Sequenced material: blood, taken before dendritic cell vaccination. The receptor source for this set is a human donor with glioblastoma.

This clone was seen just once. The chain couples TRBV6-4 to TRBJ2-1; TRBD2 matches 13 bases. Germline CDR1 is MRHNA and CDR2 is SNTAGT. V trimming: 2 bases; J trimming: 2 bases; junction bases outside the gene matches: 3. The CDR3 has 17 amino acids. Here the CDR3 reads CASSDQGTSGTYNEQFF. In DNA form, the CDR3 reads TGTGCCAGCAGTGACCAAGGGACTAGCGGGACCTACAATGAGCAGTTCTTC.

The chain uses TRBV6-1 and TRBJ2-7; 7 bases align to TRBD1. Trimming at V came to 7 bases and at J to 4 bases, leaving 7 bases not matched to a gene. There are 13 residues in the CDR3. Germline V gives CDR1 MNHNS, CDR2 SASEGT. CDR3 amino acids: CASNRGREYEQYF. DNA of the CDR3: TGTGCCAGCAACAGGGGAAGAGAGTACGAGCAGTACTTC.

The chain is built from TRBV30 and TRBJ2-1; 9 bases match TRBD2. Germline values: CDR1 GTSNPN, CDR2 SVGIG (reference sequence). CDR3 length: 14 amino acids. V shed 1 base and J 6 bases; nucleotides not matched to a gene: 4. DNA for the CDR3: TGTGCCTGGAGTGGACTAGCGGTGAGCAATGAGCAGTTCTTC. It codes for CAWSGLAVSNEQFF.

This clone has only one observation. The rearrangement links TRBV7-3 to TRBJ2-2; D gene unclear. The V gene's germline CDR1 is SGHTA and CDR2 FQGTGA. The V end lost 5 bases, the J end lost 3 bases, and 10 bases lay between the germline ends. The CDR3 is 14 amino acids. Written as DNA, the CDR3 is TGTGCCAGCAGCCCCCACATGGACACCGGGGAGCTGTTTTTT. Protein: CASSPHMDTGELFF.

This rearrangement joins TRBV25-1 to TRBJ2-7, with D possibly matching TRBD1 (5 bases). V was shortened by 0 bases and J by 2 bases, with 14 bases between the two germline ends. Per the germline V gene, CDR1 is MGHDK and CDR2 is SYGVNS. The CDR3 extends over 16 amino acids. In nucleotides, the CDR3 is TGTGCCAGCAGTGAATATGCAGGGAAATCGGCCTACGAGCAGTACTTC. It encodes CASSEYAGKSAYEQYF.

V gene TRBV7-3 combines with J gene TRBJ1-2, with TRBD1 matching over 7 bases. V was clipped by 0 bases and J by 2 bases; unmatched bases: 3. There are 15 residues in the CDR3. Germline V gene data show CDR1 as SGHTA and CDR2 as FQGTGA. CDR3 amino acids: CASSLTSDRNYGYTF. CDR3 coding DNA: TGTGCCAGCAGCTTAACGTCGGACAGGAACTATGGCTACACCTTC.

The chain's CDR3 is CASSLGGGKSTDTQYF. The CDR3 bases are TGCGCCAGCAGCTTAGGAGGGGGCAAAAGCACAGATACGCAGTATTTT. This chain connects TRBV5-1 to TRBJ2-3, with D perhaps matching TRBD1 (7 bases). Per the germline V gene, CDR1 is SGHRS and CDR2 is YFSETQ. This CDR3 contains 16 residues. V lost 2 bases and J lost 0, with 13 bases in between.

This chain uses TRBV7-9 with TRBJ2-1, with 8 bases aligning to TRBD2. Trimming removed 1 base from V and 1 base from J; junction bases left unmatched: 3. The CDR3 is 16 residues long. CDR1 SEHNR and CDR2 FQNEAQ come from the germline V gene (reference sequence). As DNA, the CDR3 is TGTGCCAGCAGCTTAGGTGGGACTAGTTCCTACAATGAGCAGTTCTTC. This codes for CASSLGGTSSYNEQFF.

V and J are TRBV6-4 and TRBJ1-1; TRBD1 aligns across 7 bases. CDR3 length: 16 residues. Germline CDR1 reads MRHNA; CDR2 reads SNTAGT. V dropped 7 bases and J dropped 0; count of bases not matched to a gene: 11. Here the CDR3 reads CASNTPGQPMNTEAFF. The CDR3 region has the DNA TGTGCCAGCAACACCCCGGGACAGCCTATGAACACTGAAGCTTTCTTT.

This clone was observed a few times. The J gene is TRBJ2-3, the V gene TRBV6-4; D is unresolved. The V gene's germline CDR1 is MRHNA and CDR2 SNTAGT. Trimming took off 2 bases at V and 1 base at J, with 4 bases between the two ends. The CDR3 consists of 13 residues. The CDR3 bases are TGTGCCAGCAGTGACCAGGGCACAGATACGCAGTATTTT. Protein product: CASSDQGTDTQYF.

The CDR3 nucleotides are TGTGCCAGCAGCGTAACGGGAGCCGGCAATCAGCCCCAGCATTTT. It yields the protein CASSVTGAGNQPQHF. The V and J genes are TRBV9 and TRBJ1-5; D not certain. Germline V gene data show CDR1 as SGDLS and CDR2 as YYNGEE. This CDR3 spans 15 amino acids. Trimming shortened V by 1 base and J by 2 bases, and 10 bases separated the two germline ends.

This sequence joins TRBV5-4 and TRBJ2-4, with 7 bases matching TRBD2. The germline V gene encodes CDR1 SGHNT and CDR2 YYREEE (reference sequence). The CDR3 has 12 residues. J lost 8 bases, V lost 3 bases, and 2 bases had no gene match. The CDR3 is CASSWGGDIQYF. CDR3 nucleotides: TGTGCCAGCAGCTGGGGAGGGGACATTCAGTACTTC.

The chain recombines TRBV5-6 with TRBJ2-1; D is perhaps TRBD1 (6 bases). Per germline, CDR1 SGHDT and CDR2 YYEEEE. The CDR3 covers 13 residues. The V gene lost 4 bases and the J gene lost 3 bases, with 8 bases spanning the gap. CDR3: CASSPDSYNEQFF. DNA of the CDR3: TGTGCCAGCAGCCCGGACAGCTACAATGAGCAGTTCTTC.

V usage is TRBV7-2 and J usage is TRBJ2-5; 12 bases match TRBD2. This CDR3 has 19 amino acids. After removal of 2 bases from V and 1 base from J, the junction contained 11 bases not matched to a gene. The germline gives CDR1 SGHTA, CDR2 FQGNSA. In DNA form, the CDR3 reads TGTGCCAGCAGCTTAAACCCGCCTCGGACTAGCGGGGTCCAAGAGACCCAGTACTTC. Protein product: CASSLNPPRTSGVQETQYF.